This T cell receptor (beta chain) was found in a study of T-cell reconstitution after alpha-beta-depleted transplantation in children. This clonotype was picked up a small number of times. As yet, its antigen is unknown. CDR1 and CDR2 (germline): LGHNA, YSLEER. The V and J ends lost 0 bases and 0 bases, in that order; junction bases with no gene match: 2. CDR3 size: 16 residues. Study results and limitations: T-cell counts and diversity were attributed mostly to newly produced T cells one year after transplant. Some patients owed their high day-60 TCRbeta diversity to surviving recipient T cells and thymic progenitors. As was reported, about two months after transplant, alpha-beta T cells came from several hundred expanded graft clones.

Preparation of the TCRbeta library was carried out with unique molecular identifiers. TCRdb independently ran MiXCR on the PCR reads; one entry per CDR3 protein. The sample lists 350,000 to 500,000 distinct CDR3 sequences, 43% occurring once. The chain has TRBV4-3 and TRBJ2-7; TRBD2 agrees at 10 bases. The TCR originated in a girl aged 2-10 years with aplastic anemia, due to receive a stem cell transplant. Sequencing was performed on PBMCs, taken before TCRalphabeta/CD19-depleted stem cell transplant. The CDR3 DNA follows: TGCGCCAGCAGCCAAGACAGCGGGAGGGCCTCCTACGAGCAGTACTTC. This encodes CASSQDSGRASYEQYF.